This T cell receptor (beta chain) derives from a study of control samples from healthy donors and cancer patients. Libraries were prepared by immunoSEQ multiplex PCR; TCRdb keeps only in-frame clonotypes and omits some of them. The profile shows 90,000 to 100,000 clones, 79% of them singletons. Trimming pared 2 bases from V and 3 bases from J, leaving 16 bases between. Germline V gives CDR1 LGHNA, CDR2 YSLEER. The CDR3 sequence is 16 residues long. This receptor was identified in a woman aged 25-40 years in good health. The chain links TRBV4-3 to TRBJ1-2; D possibly corresponds to TRBD1 (5 bases). The sequenced sample was blood. Written as DNA, the CDR3 is TGCGCCAGCAGCCAAAAGGGAGGGGACGTATACTATGGCTACACCTTC. This encodes CASSQKGGDVYYGYTF.